Listed below are T cell receptor beta chains from one sample, sequenced in a study of T cell responses to AZD1222 COVID-19 vaccine. Produced via immunoSEQ multiplex PCR; TCRdb's table is partial and in-frame only. The repertoire holds 95,000 to 150,000 clones, with around 92% as singletons. The sequenced sample was peripheral blood, obtained on day 0 of AZD1222 vaccination. The receptors stem from an adult in good health. Each CDR3 is given without its conserved first and last residue.

v_call	j_call	cdr3_aa
TRBV7-2	TRBJ2-1	ASSSRDKYNEQF
TRBV7-2	TRBJ2-2	ASNAWVPAGELF
TRBV27	TRBJ2-7	ASSPGLAGGYEQY
TRBV18	TRBJ1-2	ASSPATGPNYGYT
TRBV5-1	TRBJ2-1	ASSFLAGESYNEQF
TRBV6-5	TRBJ1-6	ASSYSSSYNSPLH
TRBV2	TRBJ1-6	ASGGTDNSPLH
TRBV29-1	TRBJ2-1	SVDTEKRGLYYNEQF
TRBV6-4	TRBJ2-3	ASSDGGSGGPSDTQY
TRBV29-1	TRBJ1-4	SAGPNPEKLF
TRBV5-8	TRBJ1-1	ASSRGLNTEAF
TRBV18	TRBJ2-6	ASSPTGANVLT
TRBV11-2	TRBJ2-7	ASSLDAPGYSYEQY
TRBV2	TRBJ1-5	ASSNGVRGDQPQH
TRBV30	TRBJ1-5	AWTESRGQPQH
TRBV6-4	TRBJ2-6	ASSDDSAGGSGANVLT
TRBV5-1	TRBJ2-5	ASSLWASGGQETQY
TRBV7-6	TRBJ2-2	ASSPQPPGLANTGELF
TRBV6-5	TRBJ1-3	ASSHWGSSGNTIY
TRBV2	TRBJ2-1	ASTSGRANEQF
TRBV4-2	TRBJ2-2	ASSQDKSGGRTGELF
TRBV11-2	TRBJ2-5	ASSLMGVQETQY
TRBV10-2	TRBJ2-7	ASSDWGSNEQY
TRBV12-3/TRBV12-4	TRBJ1-1	ASTLGDTEAF
TRBV29-1	TRBJ2-1	SVVALRVRQGSNEQF
TRBV4-1	TRBJ2-3	ASSQVLAGNTDTQY
TRBV27	TRBJ2-1	ASSRDRAVYNEQF
TRBV30	TRBJ1-1	AWKGTEAF
TRBV7-9	TRBJ2-1	ASSLPSNEQF
TRBV18	TRBJ1-5	ASSTGNNQPQH
TRBV19	TRBJ1-3	ASSIGQGGGNTIY
TRBV10-1	TRBJ2-7	ASSEGGLPYEQY
TRBV5-1	TRBJ1-1	ASSFVGQGFTEAF
TRBV30	TRBJ1-5	AWGTGSNQPQH
TRBV4-1	TRBJ1-4	ASSHRDSANEKLF
TRBV6-5	TRBJ2-1	ANNLSGRRYNEQF
TRBV6-6	TRBJ1-1	ASSYTVFTEAF
TRBV2	TRBJ1-1	ASSDSGVEAF
TRBV5-5	TRBJ2-1	ASSYRVSSYNEQF
TRBV6-6	TRBJ2-1	ASSTSGSYNEQF
TRBV6-1	TRBJ2-1	ASSDTGTAAYNEQF
TRBV18	TRBJ1-4	ASSRDRGLNEKLF
TRBV15	TRBJ2-7	ATSSPLASGTYEQY
TRBV11-2	TRBJ2-4	ASAPLAGVNIQY
TRBV4-1	TRBJ2-2	ASSPEDGSLDRVVIMAGELF
TRBV27	TRBJ2-7	ASRVRQGSYEQY
TRBV6-5	TRBJ1-1	ASRMRSTMNTEAF
TRBV5-6	TRBJ1-5	ASSFGNLNQPQH
TRBV27	TRBJ2-3	ASSFIPGQKADTQY
TRBV5-6	TRBJ2-6	ASSLGWTSGANVLT
TRBV7-9	TRBJ2-7	ASSRDRGTYEQY
TRBV5-1	TRBJ2-6	ASTGDSSSGANVLT
TRBV12-3/TRBV12-4	TRBJ1-1	ASSPQVDTEAF
TRBV7-9	TRBJ2-7	ASTQGVRSYEQY
TRBV7-9	TRBJ1-2	ASSLPSGGVSGGYT
TRBV4-2	TRBJ2-1	ASSQSTSGASYNEQF
TRBV3-1/TRBV3-2	TRBJ1-6	ASSAARNSPLH
TRBV25-1	TRBJ2-3	ASSEDILSTDTQY
TRBV12-3/TRBV12-4	TRBJ1-2	ASSLANYGYT